The present entry profiles one T cell receptor (beta chain) with its context. These data originate in a study of technical replicates of blood from a few donors. This CDR3 comprises 14 residues. Between the trimmed V and J ends, which lost 1 base and 2 bases, there was a span of 9 bases. CDR1 MGHDK and CDR2 SYGVNS come from the germline V gene. Measured with immunoSEQ multiplex PCR; TCRdb has only the in-frame clones, and not every one. Altogether some 74,000 clones are present, around 90% being singletons, with the ten largest covering 0.36%. The TCR originated in a human donor in good health. The V call is TRBV25-1, the J call TRBJ2-7; possible D gene TRBD1, 5 bases. The material sequenced was T cells isolated from PBMCs. The CDR3 reads CASSEFTGAYEQYF. CDR3 coding DNA: TGTGCCAGCAGTGAATTTACAGGAGCCTACGAGCAGTACTTC.